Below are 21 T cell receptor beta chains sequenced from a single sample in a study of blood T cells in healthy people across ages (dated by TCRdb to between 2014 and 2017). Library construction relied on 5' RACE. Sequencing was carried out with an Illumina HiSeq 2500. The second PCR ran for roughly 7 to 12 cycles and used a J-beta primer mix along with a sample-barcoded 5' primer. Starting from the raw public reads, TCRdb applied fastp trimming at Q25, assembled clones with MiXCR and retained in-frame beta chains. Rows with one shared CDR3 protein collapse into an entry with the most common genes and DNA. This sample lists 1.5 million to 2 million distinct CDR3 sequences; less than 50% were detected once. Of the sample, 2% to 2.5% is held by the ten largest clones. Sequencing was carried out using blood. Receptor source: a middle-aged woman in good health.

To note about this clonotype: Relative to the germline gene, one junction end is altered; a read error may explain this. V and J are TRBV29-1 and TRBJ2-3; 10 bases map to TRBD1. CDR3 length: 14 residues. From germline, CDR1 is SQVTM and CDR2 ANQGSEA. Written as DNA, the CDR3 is TGCAGCTTTGACGGGACAGGGGGCACAGATACGCAGTATTTT. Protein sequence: CSFDGTGGTDTQYF.

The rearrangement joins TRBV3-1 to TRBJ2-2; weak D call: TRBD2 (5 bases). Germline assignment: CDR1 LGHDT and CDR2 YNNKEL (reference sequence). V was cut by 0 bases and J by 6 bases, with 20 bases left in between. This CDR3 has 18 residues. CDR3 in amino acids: CASSQDFPGLTPAGELFF. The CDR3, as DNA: TGTGCCAGCAGCCAAGACTTCCCAGGACTCACTCCCGCCGGGGAGCTGTTTTTT.

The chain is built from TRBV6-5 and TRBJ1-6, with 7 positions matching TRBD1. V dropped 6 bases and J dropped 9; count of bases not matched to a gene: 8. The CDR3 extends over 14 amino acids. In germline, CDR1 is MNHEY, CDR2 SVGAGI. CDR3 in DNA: TGTGCCAGCAGCCTAGGGACAGAAAGTTCACCCCTCCACTTT. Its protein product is CASSLGTESSPLHF.

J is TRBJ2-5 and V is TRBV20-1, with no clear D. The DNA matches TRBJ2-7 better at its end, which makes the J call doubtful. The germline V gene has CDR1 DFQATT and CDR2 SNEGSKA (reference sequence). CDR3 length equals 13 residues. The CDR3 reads CSARSPRLYEQYF. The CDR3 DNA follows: TGCAGTGCTAGAAGCCCGCGACTCTACGAGCAGTACTTC.

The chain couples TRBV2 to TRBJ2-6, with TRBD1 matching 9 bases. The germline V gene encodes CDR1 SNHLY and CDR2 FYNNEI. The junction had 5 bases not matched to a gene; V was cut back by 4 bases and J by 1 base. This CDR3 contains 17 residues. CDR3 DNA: TGTGCCAGCAGTGGAACCGGGACAGGGTCTGGGGCCAACGTCCTGACTTTC. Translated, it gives CASSGTGTGSGANVLTF.

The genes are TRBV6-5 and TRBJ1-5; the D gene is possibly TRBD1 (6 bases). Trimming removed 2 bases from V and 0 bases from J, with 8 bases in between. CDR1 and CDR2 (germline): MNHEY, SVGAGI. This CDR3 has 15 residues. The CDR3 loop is CASSYDRPSNQPQHF. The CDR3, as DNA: TGTGCCAGCAGTTACGACAGGCCTAGCAATCAGCCCCAGCATTTT.

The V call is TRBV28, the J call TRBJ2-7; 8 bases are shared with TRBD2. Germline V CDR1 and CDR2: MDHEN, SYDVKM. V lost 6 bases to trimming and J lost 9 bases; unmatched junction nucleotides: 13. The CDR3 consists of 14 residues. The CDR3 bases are TGTGCCAGCAGCGGTCCGGGACTAGTCAACGTGCAGTACTTC. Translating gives CASSGPGLVNVQYF.

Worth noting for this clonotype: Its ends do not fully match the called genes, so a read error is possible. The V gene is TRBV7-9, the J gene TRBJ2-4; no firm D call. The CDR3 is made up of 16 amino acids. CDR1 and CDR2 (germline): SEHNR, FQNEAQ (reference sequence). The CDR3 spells CASGLAERLAKNIQYF. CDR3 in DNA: TGTGCCAGCGGCTTAGCAGAGAGGCTAGCCAAAAACATTCAGTACTTC.

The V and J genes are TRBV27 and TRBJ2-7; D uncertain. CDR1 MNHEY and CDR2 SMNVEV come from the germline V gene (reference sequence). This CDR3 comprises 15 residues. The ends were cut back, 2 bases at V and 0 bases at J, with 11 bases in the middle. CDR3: CASSLVGSSSYEQYF. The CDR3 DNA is TGTGCCAGCAGTTTAGTGGGGTCCAGCTCCTACGAGCAGTACTTC.

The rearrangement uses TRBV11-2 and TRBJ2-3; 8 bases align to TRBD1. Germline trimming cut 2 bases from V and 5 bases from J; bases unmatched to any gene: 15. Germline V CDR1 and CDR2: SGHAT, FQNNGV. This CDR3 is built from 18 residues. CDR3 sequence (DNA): TGTGCCAGCAGCTTAAGGGCCCCGCAGAGGACAGGGCAAGATACGCAGTATTTT. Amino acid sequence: CASSLRAPQRTGQDTQYF.

The CDR3 sequence is CASSSPDRLEETQYF. DNA for the CDR3: TGTGCCAGCAGCTCCCCCGACAGGCTGGAGGAGACCCAGTACTTC. This chain links TRBV5-5 with TRBJ2-5, with D maybe TRBD1 (6 bases). The CDR3 loop spans 15 amino acids. Germline V gene data show CDR1 as SGHKS and CDR2 as YYEKEE (reference sequence). The V and J ends lost 3 bases and 5 bases respectively, with 17 bases between them.

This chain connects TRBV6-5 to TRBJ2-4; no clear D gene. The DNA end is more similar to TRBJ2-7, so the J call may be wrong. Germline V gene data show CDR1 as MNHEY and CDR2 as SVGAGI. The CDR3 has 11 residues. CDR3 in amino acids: CASSQAHEQYF. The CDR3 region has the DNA TGTGCCAGCAGCCAGGCTCACGAGCAGTACTTC.

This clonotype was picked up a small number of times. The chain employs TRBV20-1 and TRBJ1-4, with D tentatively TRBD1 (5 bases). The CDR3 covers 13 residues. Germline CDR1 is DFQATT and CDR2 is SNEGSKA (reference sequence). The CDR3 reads CSPSRDPNEKLFF. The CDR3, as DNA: TGCAGCCCCAGCAGGGACCCTAATGAAAAACTGTTTTTT.

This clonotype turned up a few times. The CDR3 DNA reads as TGTGCCAGCAGCGCGTGGGGGACAGGGCTGTCAGAGACCCAGTACTTC. Translation: CASSAWGTGLSETQYF. The V and J genes are TRBV9 and TRBJ2-7; 9 nucleotides align to TRBD1. The tail of the sequence fits TRBJ2-5 better, so the J call may be wrong. The CDR3 spans 16 residues. Germline V gene lookup returns CDR1 SGDLS and CDR2 YYNGEE.

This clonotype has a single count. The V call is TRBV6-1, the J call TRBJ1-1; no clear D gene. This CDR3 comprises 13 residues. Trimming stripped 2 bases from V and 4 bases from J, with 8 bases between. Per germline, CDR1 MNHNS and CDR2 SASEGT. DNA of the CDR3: TGTGCCAGCAGTGAATACCTGGGCACTGAAGCTTTCTTT. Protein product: CASSEYLGTEAFF.

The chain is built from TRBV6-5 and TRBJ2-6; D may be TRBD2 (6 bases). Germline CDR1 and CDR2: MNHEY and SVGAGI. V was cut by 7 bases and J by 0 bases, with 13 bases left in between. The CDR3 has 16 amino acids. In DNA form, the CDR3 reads TGTGCCAGCATGGGGGGTCTGGCCTCTGGGGCCAACGTCCTGACTTTC. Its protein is CASMGGLASGANVLTF.

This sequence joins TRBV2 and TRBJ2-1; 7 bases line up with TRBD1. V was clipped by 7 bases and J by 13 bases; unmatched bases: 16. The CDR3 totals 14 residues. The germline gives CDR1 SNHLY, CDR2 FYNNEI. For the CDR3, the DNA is TGTGCCAGCAACTTAGACAGGGTACAAGAGACCCAGTTCTTC. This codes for CASNLDRVQETQFF.

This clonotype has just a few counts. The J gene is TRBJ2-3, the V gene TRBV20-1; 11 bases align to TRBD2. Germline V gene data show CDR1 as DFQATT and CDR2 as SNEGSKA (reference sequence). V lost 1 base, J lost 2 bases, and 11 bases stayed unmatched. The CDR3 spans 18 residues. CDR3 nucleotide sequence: TGCAGTGCTAGAGGCCTAGCGGGGGGTATAACCTTCACAGATACGCAGTATTTT. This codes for CSARGLAGGITFTDTQYF.

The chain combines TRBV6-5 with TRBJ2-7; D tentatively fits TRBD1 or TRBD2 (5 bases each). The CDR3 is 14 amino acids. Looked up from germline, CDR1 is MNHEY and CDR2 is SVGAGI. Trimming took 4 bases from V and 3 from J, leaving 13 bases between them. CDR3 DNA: TGTGCCAGCAGTTTTGGGGACGGTTACTACGAGCAGTACTTC. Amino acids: CASSFGDGYYEQYF.

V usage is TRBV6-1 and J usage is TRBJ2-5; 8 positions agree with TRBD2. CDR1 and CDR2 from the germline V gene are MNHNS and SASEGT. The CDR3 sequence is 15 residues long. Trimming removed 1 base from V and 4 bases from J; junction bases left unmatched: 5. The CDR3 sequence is CASSEGAGGRETQYF. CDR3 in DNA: TGTGCCAGCAGTGAAGGGGCGGGGGGCCGAGAGACCCAGTACTTC.

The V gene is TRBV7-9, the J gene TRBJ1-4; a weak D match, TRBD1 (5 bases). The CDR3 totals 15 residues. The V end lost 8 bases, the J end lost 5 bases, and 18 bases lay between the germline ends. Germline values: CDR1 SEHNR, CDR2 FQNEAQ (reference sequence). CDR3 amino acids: CASRPPGRQNEKLFF. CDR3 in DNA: TGTGCCAGCCGCCCCCCGGGACGGCAAAATGAAAAACTGTTTTTT.